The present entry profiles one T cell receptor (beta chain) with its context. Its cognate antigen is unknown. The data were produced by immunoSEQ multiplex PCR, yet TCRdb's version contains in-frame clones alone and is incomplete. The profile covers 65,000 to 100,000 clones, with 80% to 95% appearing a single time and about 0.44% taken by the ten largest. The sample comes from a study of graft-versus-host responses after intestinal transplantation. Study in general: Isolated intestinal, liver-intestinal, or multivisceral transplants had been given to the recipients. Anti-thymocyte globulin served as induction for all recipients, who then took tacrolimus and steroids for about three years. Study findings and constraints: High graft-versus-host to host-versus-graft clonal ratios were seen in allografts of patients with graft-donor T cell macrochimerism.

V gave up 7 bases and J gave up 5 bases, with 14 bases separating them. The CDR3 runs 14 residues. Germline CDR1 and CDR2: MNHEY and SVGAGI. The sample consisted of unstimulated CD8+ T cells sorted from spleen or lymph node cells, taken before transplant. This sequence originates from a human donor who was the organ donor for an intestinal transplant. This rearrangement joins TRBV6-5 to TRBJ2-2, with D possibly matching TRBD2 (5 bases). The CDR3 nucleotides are TGTGCCAGCAACCCTGCCCCGGGGACCGGGGAGCTGTTTTTT. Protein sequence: CASNPAPGTGELFF.